The subject of this entry is one TCR beta chain. Its antigen is unidentified. TCRdb re-derived calls from the 5' RACE reads in MiXCR, one entry per CDR3 protein. The sample consists of tens of thousands of distinct CDR3 sequences, roughly 24% of them appearing once. These data come from a study of neurological immune-mediated disorders. Points from the study as a whole: HTLV-1-associated myelopathy showed the most TCR clonal expansion; multiple sclerosis the least, below healthy controls.

The CDR3 has 19 residues. Germline CDR1 and CDR2: KGHSH and LQKENI. Trimming cost V 4 bases and J 2 bases; bases outside gene matches: 15. The sequence derives from a woman in her seventies in good health. This rearrangement joins TRBV18 to TRBJ1-1; 11 bases are shared with TRBD1. Sequencing was done on a sample of PBMCs. The CDR3 region has the DNA TGTGCCAGCTCACTAAATCATCTATCCGGGACAGGGGGAAACACTGAAGCTTTCTTT. Translating gives CASSLNHLSGTGGNTEAFF.